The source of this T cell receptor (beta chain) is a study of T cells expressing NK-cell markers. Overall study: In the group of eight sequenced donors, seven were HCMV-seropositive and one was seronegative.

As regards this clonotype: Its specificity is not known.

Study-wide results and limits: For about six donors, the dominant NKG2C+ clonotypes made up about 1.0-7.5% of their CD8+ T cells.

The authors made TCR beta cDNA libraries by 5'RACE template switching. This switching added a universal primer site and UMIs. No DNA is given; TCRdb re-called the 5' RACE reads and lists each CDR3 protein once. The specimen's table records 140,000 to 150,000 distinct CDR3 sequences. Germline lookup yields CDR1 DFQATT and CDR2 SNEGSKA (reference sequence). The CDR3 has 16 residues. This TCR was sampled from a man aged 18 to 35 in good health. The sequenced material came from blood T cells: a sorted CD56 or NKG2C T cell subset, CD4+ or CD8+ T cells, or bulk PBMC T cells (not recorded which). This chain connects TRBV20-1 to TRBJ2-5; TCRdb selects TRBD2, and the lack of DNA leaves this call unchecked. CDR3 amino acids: CSAIPPREGYQETQYF.